The sequence of this TCR beta chain was determined in a study of blood T cell repertoires in COVID-19. Across the whole study: Material from acute and convalescent COVID-19 was sourced from the United States, Italy and Spain. T cells, B-cell-depleted T cells, or PBMCs provided the cDNA or gDNA that served as material.

V was pared by 2 bases and J by 12 bases, with 5 bases of the junction left unmatched. Germline V gene data show CDR1 as MNHEY and CDR2 as SVGAGI. This CDR3 is 14 amino acids long. Original methodology: Reference gene primer amplification gave nucleated cell count estimates. TCRdb's copy holds only in-frame clones and misses some; the assay was immunoSEQ multiplex PCR. V and J calls and clone size are copied from that table; D and trimming were computed from the DNA. The data contain 150,000 or so clones, about 79% of them seen just once; the ten biggest clones take up about 29%. This clone was counted a few times.

The TCR originated in a woman aged 55-75 years with acute or convalescent COVID-19. The V call is TRBV6-5, the J call TRBJ1-6, with TRBD1 matching 9 bases. Sample: peripheral blood. Here the CDR3 DNA reads TGTGCCAGCAGTTACGCGGGACAGGGATTACCCCTCCACTTT. Amino acid sequence: CASSYAGQGLPLHF.